This entry concerns a single T cell receptor beta chain. CDR1 SGHDT and CDR2 YYEEEE come from the germline V gene. This CDR3 comprises 14 residues. Trimming shortened V by 0 bases and J by 0 bases, and 7 bases separated the two germline ends. The data were taken from a study of control samples from healthy donors and cancer patients. Only in-frame clones appear in the TCRdb table, and some are missing; sequencing was by immunoSEQ multiplex PCR. The profile shows approximately 110,000 clones, approximately 90% of them singletons. The sample comprised blood. This TCR was recovered from a human donor in good health. The donor label of this sample is uncertain. The V gene is TRBV5-6, the J gene TRBJ2-7; the D is unclear. CDR3 DNA: TGTGCCAGCAGCTTGGCGCTAGTCTCCTACGAGCAGTACTTC. Protein: CASSLALVSYEQYF.